The rows below give T cell receptor beta chains drawn from one sample of a study of T cells in Graves' hyperthyroidism and ophthalmopathy. MiXCR, run by TCRdb on the multiplex PCR reads, gives a single entry per CDR3 protein. The table lists hundreds of thousands of distinct CDR3 sequences, about 16% of them singletons. Material: blood. Receptors originate from a middle-aged woman with Graves' ophthalmopathy. Each CDR3 is given with its conserved first and last residue. D genes are given only for firm matches. A clone size is listed for some rows: how often the clone was seen (once, few, many), or a class if it is expanded.

len	v_gene	abundance	j_gene	d_gene	CDR3nt	CDR3aa
15	TRBV2	many	TRBJ2-1	TRBD1	TGTGCCAGCAGGGCACCCGGGACAGGGCTCGATGAGCAGTTCTTC	CASRAPGTGLDEQFF
15	TRBV5-1	NA	TRBJ1-2	NA	TGCGCCAGCAGCCAGCAGGGACCCGAGGCCGGCGGCTACACCTTC	CASSQQGPEAGGYTF
13	TRBV20-1	few	TRBJ2-1	NA	TGCAGTGCTAGAGTATACTCCTACAATGAGCAGTTCTTC	CSARVYSYNEQFF
14	TRBV2	many	TRBJ1-4	TRBD1	TGTGCCAGCAGATACGGACAGGGGGTTGAAAAACTGTTTTTT	CASRYGQGVEKLFF
16	TRBV10-3	few	TRBJ2-3	TRBD2	TGTGCCATCAGGGAAACCGTCGGGGGGTATCACGATACGCAGTATTTT	CAIRETVGGYHDTQYF
18	TRBV9	few	TRBJ2-3	TRBD2	TGTGCCAGCAGCGTAGAGGAGGGACTAGCGGGGGTACGGGATACGCAGTATTTT	CASSVEEGLAGVRDTQYF
13	TRBV29-1	NA	TRBJ2-2	TRBD1	TGCAGCGTTGAGGGGACAGCGACCGGGGAGCTGTTTTTT	CSVEGTATGELFF
15	TRBV7-9	NA	TRBJ2-1	TRBD1	TGTGCCAGCAGCTCCTGGACAGGAGGAAACAATGAGCAGTTCTTC	CASSSWTGGNNEQFF
14	TRBV18	many	TRBJ2-5	NA	TGTGCCAGCTCACCACCGGCTAGTATAGAGACCCAGTACTTC	CASSPPASIETQYF
17	TRBV19	NA	TRBJ1-1	NA	TGTGCCAGTAGTATGGTTGGTCGCGGGGTAGGAAACACTGAAGCTTTCTTT	CASSMVGRGVGNTEAFF
18	TRBV9	few	TRBJ2-5	TRBD2	TGTGCCAGCAGCGTAGGTAGGCTAGCGGGGGTGTACCAAGAGACCCAGTACTTC	CASSVGRLAGVYQETQYF
14	TRBV12-3/TRBV12-4	few	TRBJ2-1	TRBD2	TGTGCCAGCAGTTATTTGGCGGGAGTGAATGAGCAGTTCTTC	CASSYLAGVNEQFF
14	TRBV5-1	NA	TRBJ1-1	NA	TGCGCCAGCAGCCCCTCGTGGGGAAACACTGAAGCTTTCTTT	CASSPSWGNTEAFF
18	TRBV18	few	TRBJ2-1	TRBD1	TGTGCCAGCTCACCAACGTCGACGGGACAGGGGACATACAATGAGCAGTTCTTC	CASSPTSTGQGTYNEQFF
14	TRBV7-2	few	TRBJ1-6	NA	TGTGCCAGCAGCCTCCCCGGAACGTATTCACCCCTCCACTTT	CASSLPGTYSPLHF
18	TRBV5-1	many	TRBJ2-7	NA	TGCGCCAGCAGCCCCATGAGGGTACAGGGAGTCCCCTCCTACGAGCAGTACTTC	CASSPMRVQGVPSYEQYF